The 7 T cell receptor beta chains below come from one sample, sequenced in a study of radiotherapy plus CTLA-4 blockade in lung cancer. Sequenced by immunoSEQ multiplex PCR; TCRdb stores in-frame clones only, minus some. Among 23,000 or so clones, 73% were seen once, and the ten largest hold approximately 3.6%. This specimen was peripheral blood, taken from a patient treated with radiotherapy plus ipilimumab. These receptors were taken from a human donor with non-small cell lung cancer who had stable disease on radiotherapy plus ipilimumab.

V usage is TRBV2 and J usage is TRBJ1-1, with D perhaps matching TRBD1 (5 bases). CDR3 size: 14 residues. Between the trimmed V and J ends, which lost 6 bases and 2 bases, there was a span of 13 bases. The germline V gene has CDR1 SNHLY and CDR2 FYNNEI. Here the CDR3 DNA reads TGTGCCAGCAGGGATGGGGGGAGAAACACTGAAGCTTTCTTT. Translation: CASRDGGRNTEAFF.

The chain joins TRBV7-9 to TRBJ2-1; 11 bases align to TRBD2. CDR1 is SEHNR, CDR2 FQNEAQ, per germline (reference sequence). V shed 6 bases, J shed 14 bases, and the junction held 9 bases outside the gene matches. This CDR3 contains 13 residues. The CDR3: CASSSVAGGREFF. CDR3 DNA sequence: TGTGCCAGCAGTTCGGTAGCGGGAGGGAGGGAGTTCTTC.

This chain uses TRBV29-1 with TRBJ2-5; 11 bases agree with TRBD1. Trimming at V came to 4 bases and at J to 2 bases, leaving 9 bases not matched to a gene. CDR1 is SQVTM, CDR2 ANQGSEA, per germline. The CDR3 runs 16 residues. CDR3 in DNA: TGCAGCGTTGTGGAGTGGGACAGGGGGATTCAAGAGACCCAGTACTTC. Protein sequence: CSVVEWDRGIQETQYF.

This chain links TRBV11-2 with TRBJ1-1, with D perhaps matching TRBD1 (5 bases). V was pared by 3 bases and J by 10 bases, with 18 bases between. Germline CDR1 SGHAT, CDR2 FQNNGV. This CDR3 is built from 14 residues. CDR3 DNA: TGTGCCAGCAGCTTTTCAGGACAAGGAGGTATAGCTTTCTTT. Residues: CASSFSGQGGIAFF.

The J gene is TRBJ2-7, the V gene TRBV19, with D unclear. The length of the CDR3 is 12 residues. Germline V gives CDR1 LNHDA, CDR2 SQIVND (reference sequence). V shed 0 bases and J shed 4 bases, with 4 bases lying between them. CDR3 nucleotide sequence: TGTGCCAGTAGTATAGACCCATACGAGCAGTACTTC. Translation gives CASSIDPYEQYF.

The V and J genes are TRBV6-4 and TRBJ1-2; 11 nucleotides match TRBD1. The germline CDR1 and CDR2 sequences are MRHNA and SNTAGT. This CDR3 comprises 15 residues. Unmatched junction bases numbered 4, after V lost 5 bases and J lost 2 bases. DNA of the CDR3: TGTGCCAGCAGTACCGGACAGGGGGCAAACTATGGCTACACCTTC. It specifies CASSTGQGANYGYTF.

This rearrangement joins TRBV5-1 to TRBJ2-7; 7 nucleotides match TRBD2. Trimming removed 1 base from V and 1 base from J; junction bases left unmatched: 2. The CDR3 runs 14 residues. CDR1 and CDR2 from the germline V gene are SGHRS and YFSETQ. CDR3 nucleotide sequence: TGCGCCAGCAGCTTGAGCGGGGTTTCCTACGAGCAGTACTTC. This sequence encodes CASSLSGVSYEQYF.